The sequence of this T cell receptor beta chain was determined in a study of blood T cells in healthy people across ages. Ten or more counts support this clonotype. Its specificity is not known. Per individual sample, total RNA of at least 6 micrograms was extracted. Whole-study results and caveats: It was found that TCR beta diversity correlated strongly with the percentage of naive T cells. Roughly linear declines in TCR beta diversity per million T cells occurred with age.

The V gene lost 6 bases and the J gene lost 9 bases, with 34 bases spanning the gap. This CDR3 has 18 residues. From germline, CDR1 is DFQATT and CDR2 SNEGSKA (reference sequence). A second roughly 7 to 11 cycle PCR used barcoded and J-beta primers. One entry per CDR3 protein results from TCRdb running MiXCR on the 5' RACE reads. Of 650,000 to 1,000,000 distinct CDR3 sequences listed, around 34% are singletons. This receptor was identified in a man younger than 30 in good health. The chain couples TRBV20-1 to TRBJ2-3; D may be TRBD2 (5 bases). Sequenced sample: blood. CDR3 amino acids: CSARPWPLSGVRVWTQYF. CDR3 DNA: TGCAGTGCCCGGCCCTGGCCCCTGTCCGGGGTTAGGGTTTGGACGCAGTATTTT.